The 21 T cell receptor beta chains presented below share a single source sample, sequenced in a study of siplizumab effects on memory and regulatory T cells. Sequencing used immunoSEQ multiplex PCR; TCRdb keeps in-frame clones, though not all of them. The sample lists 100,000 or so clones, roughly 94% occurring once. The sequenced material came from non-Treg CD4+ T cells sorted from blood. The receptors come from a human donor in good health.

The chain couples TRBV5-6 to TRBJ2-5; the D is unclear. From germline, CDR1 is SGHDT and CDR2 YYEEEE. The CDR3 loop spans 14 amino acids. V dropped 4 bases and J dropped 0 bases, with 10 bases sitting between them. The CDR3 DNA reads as TGTGCCAGCAGCCAGCAAGTGTACCAAGAGACCCAGTACTTC. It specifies CASSQQVYQETQYF.

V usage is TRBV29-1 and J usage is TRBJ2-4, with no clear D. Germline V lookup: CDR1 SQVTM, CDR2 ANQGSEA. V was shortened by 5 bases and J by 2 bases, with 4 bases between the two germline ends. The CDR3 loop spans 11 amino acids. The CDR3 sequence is CSVKSKNIQYF. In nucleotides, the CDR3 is TGCAGCGTTAAATCCAAAAACATTCAGTACTTC. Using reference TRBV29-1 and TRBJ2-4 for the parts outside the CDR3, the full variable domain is SAVISQKPSRDICQRGTSLTIQCQVDSQVTMMFWYRQQPGQSLTLIATANQGSEATYESGFVIDKFPISRPNLTFSTLTVSNMSPEDSSIYLCSVKSKNIQYFGAGTRLSVL.

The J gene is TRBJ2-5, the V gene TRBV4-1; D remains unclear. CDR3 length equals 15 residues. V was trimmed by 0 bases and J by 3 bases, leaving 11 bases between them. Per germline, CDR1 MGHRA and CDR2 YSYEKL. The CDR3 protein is CASSQESALEETQYF. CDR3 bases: TGCGCCAGCAGCCAAGAGTCAGCCCTTGAAGAGACCCAGTACTTC.

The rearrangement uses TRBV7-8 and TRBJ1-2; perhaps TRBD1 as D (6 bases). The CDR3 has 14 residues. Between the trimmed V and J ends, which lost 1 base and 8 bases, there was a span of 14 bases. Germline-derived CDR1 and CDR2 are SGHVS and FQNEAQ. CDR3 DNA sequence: TGTGCCAGCAGCTTAGAGGCCGCAGGGGCAGGCTACACCTTC. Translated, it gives CASSLEAAGAGYTF.

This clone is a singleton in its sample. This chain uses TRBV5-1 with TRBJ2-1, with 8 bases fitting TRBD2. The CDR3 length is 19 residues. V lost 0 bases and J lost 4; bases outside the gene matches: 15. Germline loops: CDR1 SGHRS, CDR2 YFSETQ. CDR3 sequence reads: CASSLGWRSSGTPYNEQFF. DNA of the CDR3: TGCGCCAGCAGCTTGGGGTGGCGGAGTAGCGGGACTCCTTACAATGAGCAGTTCTTC.

The CDR3 DNA reads TGTGCCAGCATAGACAGGGGTTACATGAACACTGAAGCTTTCTTT. Its protein product is CASIDRGYMNTEAFF. The J gene is TRBJ1-1, the V gene TRBV7-2, with TRBD1 identical over 8 bases. Germline trimming cut 7 bases from V and 0 bases from J; bases unmatched to any gene: 7. The CDR3 sequence is 15 residues long. Germline V CDR1 and CDR2: SGHTA, FQGNSA.

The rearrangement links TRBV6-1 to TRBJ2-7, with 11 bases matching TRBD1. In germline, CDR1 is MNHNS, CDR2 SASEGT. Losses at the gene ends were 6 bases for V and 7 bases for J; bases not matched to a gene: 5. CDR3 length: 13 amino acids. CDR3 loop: CASRGQGGGEQYF. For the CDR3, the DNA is TGTGCCAGCAGGGGACAGGGGGGCGGTGAGCAGTACTTC.

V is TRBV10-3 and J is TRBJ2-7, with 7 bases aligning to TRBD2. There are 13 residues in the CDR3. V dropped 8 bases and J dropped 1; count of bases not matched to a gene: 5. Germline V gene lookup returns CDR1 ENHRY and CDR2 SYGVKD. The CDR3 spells CAIGRERSYEQYF. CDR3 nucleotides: TGTGCCATCGGGCGGGAGAGGTCCTACGAGCAGTACTTC.

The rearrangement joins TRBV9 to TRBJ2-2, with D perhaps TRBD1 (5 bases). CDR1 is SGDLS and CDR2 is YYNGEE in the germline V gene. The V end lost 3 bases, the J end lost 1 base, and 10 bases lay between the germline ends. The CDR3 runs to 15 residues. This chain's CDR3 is CASSAQGKNTGELFF. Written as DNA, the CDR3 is TGTGCCAGCAGCGCGCAGGGTAAGAACACCGGGGAGCTGTTTTTT.

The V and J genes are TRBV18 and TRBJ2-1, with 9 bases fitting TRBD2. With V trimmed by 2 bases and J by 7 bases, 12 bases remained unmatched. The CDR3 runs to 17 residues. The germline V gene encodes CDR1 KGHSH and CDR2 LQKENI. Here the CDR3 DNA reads TGTGCCAGCTCACCATTACCCGGGACTAGCCTCTCGAATGAGCAGTTCTTC. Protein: CASSPLPGTSLSNEQFF.

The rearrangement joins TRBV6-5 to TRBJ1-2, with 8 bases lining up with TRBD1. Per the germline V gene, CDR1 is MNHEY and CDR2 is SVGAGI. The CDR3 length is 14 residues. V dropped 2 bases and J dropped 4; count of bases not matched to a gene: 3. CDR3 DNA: TGTGCCAGCAGTTACAGGGACAGGCTCTATGGCTACACCTTC. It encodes CASSYRDRLYGYTF.

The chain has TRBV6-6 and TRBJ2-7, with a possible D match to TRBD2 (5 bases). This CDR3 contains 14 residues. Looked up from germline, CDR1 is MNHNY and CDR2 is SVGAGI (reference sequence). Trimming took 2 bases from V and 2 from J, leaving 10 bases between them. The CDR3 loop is CASSYASGPYEQYF. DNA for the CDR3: TGTGCCAGCAGTTACGCAAGCGGCCCCTACGAGCAGTACTTC.

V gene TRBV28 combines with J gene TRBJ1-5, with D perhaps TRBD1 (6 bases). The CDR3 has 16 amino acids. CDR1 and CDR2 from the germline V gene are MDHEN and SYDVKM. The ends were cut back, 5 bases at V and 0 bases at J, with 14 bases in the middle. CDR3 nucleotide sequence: TGTGCCAGCAGTCCGGGGGGCATTTATAGCAATCAGCCCCAGCATTTT. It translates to CASSPGGIYSNQPQHF.

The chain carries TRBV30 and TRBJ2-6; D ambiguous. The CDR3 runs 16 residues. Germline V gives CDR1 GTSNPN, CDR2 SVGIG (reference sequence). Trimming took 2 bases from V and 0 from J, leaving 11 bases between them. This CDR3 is CAWSLGLISGANVLTF. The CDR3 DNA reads TGTGCCTGGAGTCTGGGATTGATCTCTGGGGCCAACGTCCTGACTTTC.

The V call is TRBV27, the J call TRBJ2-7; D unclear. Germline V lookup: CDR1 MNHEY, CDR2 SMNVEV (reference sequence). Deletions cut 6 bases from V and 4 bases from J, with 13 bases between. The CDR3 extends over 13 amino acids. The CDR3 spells CASSTSGPYEQYF. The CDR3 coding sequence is TGTGCCAGCAGCACTTCTGGACCATACGAGCAGTACTTC.

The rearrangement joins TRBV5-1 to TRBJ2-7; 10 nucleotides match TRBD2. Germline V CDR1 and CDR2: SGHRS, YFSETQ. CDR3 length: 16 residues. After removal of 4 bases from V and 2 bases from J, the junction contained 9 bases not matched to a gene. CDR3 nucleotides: TGCGCCAGCAGCCCATTAGGAGCGGGAGGGCCCTACGAGCAGTACTTC. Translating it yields CASSPLGAGGPYEQYF.

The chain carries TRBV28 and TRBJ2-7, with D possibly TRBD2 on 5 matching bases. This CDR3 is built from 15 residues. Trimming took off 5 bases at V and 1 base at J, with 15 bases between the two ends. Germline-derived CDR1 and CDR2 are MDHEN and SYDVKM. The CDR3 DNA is TGTGCCAGCAGTGCAGACACCCCGGGGTCCTACGAGCAGTACTTC. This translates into CASSADTPGSYEQYF.

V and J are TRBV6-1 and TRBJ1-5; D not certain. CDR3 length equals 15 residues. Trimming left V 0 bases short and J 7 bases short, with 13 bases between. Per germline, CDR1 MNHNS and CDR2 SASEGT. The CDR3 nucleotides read TGTGCCAGCAGTGAAGCCGGGTATGGGCCCCAGCCCCAGCATTTT. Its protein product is CASSEAGYGPQPQHF.

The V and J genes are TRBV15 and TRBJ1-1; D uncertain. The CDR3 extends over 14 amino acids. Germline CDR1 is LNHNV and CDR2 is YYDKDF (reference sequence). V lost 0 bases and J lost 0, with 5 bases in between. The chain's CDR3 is CATSREQMNTEAFF. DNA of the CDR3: TGTGCCACCAGCAGAGAACAGATGAACACTGAAGCTTTCTTT.

CDR3 DNA: TGTGCCAGCAGTGGGAAAACCGGGACAGGGGGAATAGGTACGGGAAACACCATATATTTT. Amino acid sequence: CASSGKTGTGGIGTGNTIYF. The chain carries TRBV6-1 and TRBJ1-3; TRBD1 matches 11 bases. J was trimmed by 4 bases and V by 4 bases; bases with no gene match: 18. Germline V lookup: CDR1 MNHNS, CDR2 SASEGT. The CDR3 extends over 20 amino acids.

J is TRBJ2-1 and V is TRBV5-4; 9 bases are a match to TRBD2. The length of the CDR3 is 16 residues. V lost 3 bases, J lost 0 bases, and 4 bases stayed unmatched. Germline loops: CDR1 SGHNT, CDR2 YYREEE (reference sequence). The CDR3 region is CASSSSGKASYNEQFF. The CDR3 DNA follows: TGTGCCAGCAGCTCTAGCGGGAAGGCCTCCTACAATGAGCAGTTCTTC. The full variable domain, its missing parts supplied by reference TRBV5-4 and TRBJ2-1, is ETGVTQSPTHLIKTRGQQVTLRCSSQSGHNTVSWYQQALGQGPQFIFQYYREEENGRGNFPPRFSGLQFPNYSSELNVNALELDDSALYLCASSSSGKASYNEQFFGPGTRLTVL.